A selection of T cell receptor beta chains follows, all from one sample in a study of post-analysis software for immune sequencing data. TCRdb analysed the PCR reads with MiXCR anew, one entry per CDR3 protein. The sample lists hundreds of thousands of distinct CDR3 sequences, 30% seen once, with roughly 0.54% in the top ten. The sequencing sample was made of blood. Receptor source: a girl between 5 and 17 years old with multiple sclerosis. The CDR3 runs from the conserved cysteine through the conserved F or W.

cdr3_length j_call v_call cdr3_aa
13 TRBJ1-2 TRBV12-3/TRBV12-4 CASTLIRGYGYTF
16 TRBJ2-3 TRBV7-9 CASSRPGILGPDTQYF
15 TRBJ2-5 TRBV3-1 CASSQVPGAQETQYF
12 TRBJ1-5 TRBV29-1 CSVEVGVGPQHF
14 TRBJ2-3 TRBV5-1 CASSQDLSTDTQYF
16 TRBJ2-7 TRBV10-3 CAISGDLAGVVYEQYF
14 TRBJ2-1 TRBV29-1 CSVDFAGAYNEQFF
15 TRBJ2-1 TRBV9 CASSVLAGGDRVQFF
16 TRBJ2-1 TRBV6-1 CASSAVGGGGGNEQFF
21 TRBJ1-5 TRBV20-1 CSARPSRGGPSAKGGNQPQHF
14 TRBJ1-3 TRBV20-1 CSARGGARENTIYF
16 TRBJ2-3 TRBV5-5 CASRTLAGRGTDTQYF
13 - TRBV15 CATSRDLRNEQYF
17 TRBJ2-7 TRBV4-3 CASSQDRGLVGLYEQYF
16 TRBJ2-1 TRBV5-5 CASSFLILDPGNEQFF
16 TRBJ2-7 TRBV20-1 CSARTPWSREAYEQYF
13 TRBJ2-5 TRBV20-1 CSAHHGGGETQYF
15 TRBJ2-1 TRBV19 CASSIGLAGVDEQFF
17 TRBJ2-1 TRBV14 CASSPRGAGRTYNEQFF
15 TRBJ2-5 TRBV29-1 CSVEGGTSGRETQYF
15 TRBJ2-5 TRBV28 CASRVSGRRWETQYF
13 TRBJ2-4 TRBV20-1 CSAEQGPKNIQYF
16 TRBJ2-7 TRBV27 CASSLFGGGFHGEQYF
16 TRBJ2-5 TRBV6-2/TRBV6-3 CASTSYATGDQETQYF
15 TRBJ1-4 TRBV6-5 CASSPLWGPNEKLFF
18 TRBJ2-3 TRBV4-3 CASSQFKGLAAFTDTQYF
15 TRBJ2-7 TRBV7-9 CASRPGQGSSYEQYF
15 TRBJ1-4 TRBV28 CASSSWTAHNEKLFF
15 TRBJ2-5 TRBV27 CASSLFPGAKETQYF
15 - TRBV20-1 CSARDRARSYNEQYF
13 TRBJ2-3 TRBV24-1 CATGRGFTDTQYF
13 TRBJ2-5 TRBV4-3 CASSPGGMETQYF
15 TRBJ1-2 TRBV7-8 CASSLEFRRGDGYTF
13 TRBJ1-2 TRBV11-2 CASSFSRNYGYTF
16 TRBJ2-2 TRBV5-1 CASSAIGTGAQRELFF
16 TRBJ2-4 TRBV5-1 CASSPLTGAAKNIQYF